This passage covers 20 T cell receptor beta chains from one sample sequenced in a study of T cells in Graves' hyperthyroidism and ophthalmopathy. Researchers amplified the TCR beta CDR3 regions from RNA transcripts. Using the HTBI primer set, a first-round RT-PCR was run on the TCR CDR3. TCRdb re-derived calls from the multiplex PCR reads in MiXCR, one entry per CDR3 protein. This table holds roughly 700,000 distinct CDR3 sequences, just over 35% found once. Sequenced: blood. The receptors come from a woman aged 40 to 50 with Graves' hyperthyroidism.

The chain links TRBV19 to TRBJ1-1; D ambiguous. Per the germline V gene, CDR1 is LNHDA and CDR2 is SQIVND (reference sequence). The CDR3 is 13 amino acids. Trimming cost V 5 bases and J 3 bases, with 10 bases left between them. The CDR3 nucleotides are TGTGCCAGTAGTCGACCCACCTACACTGAAGCTTTCTTT. Its protein is CASSRPTYTEAFF.

This chain links TRBV6-5 with TRBJ2-7; D gene ambiguous. The CDR3 totals 14 residues. CDR1 MNHEY and CDR2 SVGAGI come from the germline V gene. V was trimmed by 8 bases and J by 5 bases, leaving 19 bases between them. The CDR3 loop reads CASAPGAQVHEQYF. The CDR3 coding sequence is TGTGCCAGCGCCCCGGGCGCTCAGGTCCACGAGCAGTACTTC.

The V and J genes are TRBV4-2 and TRBJ2-5, with TRBD2 matching 10 bases. Per germline, CDR1 LGHNA and CDR2 YNFKEQ. The CDR3 is 15 residues long. V shed 4 bases and J 4 bases; nucleotides not matched to a gene: 6. The CDR3 nucleotides read TGTGCCAGCAGCCCGCAAGCGGGAGGGCCAGAGACCCAGTACTTC. Amino acids: CASSPQAGGPETQYF.

The rearrangement joins TRBV2 to TRBJ1-6, with D perhaps TRBD1 (5 bases). This CDR3 contains 15 residues. V was pared by 6 bases and J by 10 bases, with 19 bases between. The germline V gene has CDR1 SNHLY and CDR2 FYNNEI. CDR3 nucleotide sequence: TGTGCCAGCAGCCCGACCGGGCAAAGGGGATCACCCCTCCACTTT. Translation gives CASSPTGQRGSPLHF.

This clonotype was observed a few times. This chain joins TRBV4-1 and TRBJ1-2; D not certain. Germline CDR1 reads MGHRA; CDR2 reads YSYEKL. The V end was cut by 4 bases, the J end by 2 bases, with 14 bases between. This CDR3 has 15 amino acids. The CDR3 DNA follows: TGCGCCAGCAGCCCCTGGGAAGGAACCAACTATGGCTACACCTTC. Translating it yields CASSPWEGTNYGYTF.

The rearrangement joins TRBV15 to TRBJ1-2, with D possibly matching TRBD1 (5 bases). This CDR3 is built from 14 residues. Between the trimmed V and J ends, which lost 3 bases and 8 bases, there was a span of 16 bases. Germline lookup yields CDR1 LNHNV and CDR2 YYDKDF (reference sequence). In DNA form, the CDR3 reads TGTGCCACCAGCAGCTCAGGGCCTTATCGAGGCTACACCTTC. This codes for CATSSSGPYRGYTF.

The chain links TRBV9 to TRBJ1-6, with a tentative D call TRBD1 (6 bases). V was pared by 0 bases and J by 4 bases, with 17 bases between. In germline, CDR1 is SGDLS, CDR2 YYNGEE. The length of the CDR3 is 18 residues. CDR3: CASSVDAHRGEYNSPLHF. DNA of the CDR3: TGTGCCAGCAGCGTAGACGCTCATAGGGGGGAATATAATTCACCCCTCCACTTT. Based on the CDR3 plus reference TRBV9 and TRBJ1-6, the full variable domain is DSGVTQTPKHLITATGQRVTLRCSPRSGDLSVYWYQQSLDQGLQFLIQYYNGEERAKGNILERFSAQQFPDLHSELNLSSLELGDSALYFCASSVDAHRGEYNSPLHFGNGTRLTVT.

The chain employs TRBV10-3 and TRBJ2-2; the D is unclear. The V gene lost 5 bases and the J gene lost 9 bases, with 10 bases spanning the gap. Looked up from germline, CDR1 is ENHRY and CDR2 is SYGVKD. This CDR3 is 12 amino acids long. CDR3 DNA: TGTGCCATCAGTCGAGAGACCAGGGAGCTGTTTTTT. Its translation: CAISRETRELFF.

The chain has TRBV9 and TRBJ2-3; 11 bases line up with TRBD2. Per germline, CDR1 SGDLS and CDR2 YYNGEE. CDR3 length equals 17 residues. V lost 3 bases to trimming and J lost 2 bases; unmatched junction nucleotides: 8. The CDR3 coding sequence is TGTGCCAGCAGCGCAAGGGGACTAGCGGATCCCACAGATACGCAGTATTTT. Translating it yields CASSARGLADPTDTQYF.

This rearrangement joins TRBV2 to TRBJ2-1, with D unresolved. Germline V CDR1 and CDR2: SNHLY, FYNNEI. V was trimmed by 6 bases and J by 7 bases, leaving 7 bases between them. The CDR3 covers 11 residues. This chain's CDR3 is CASRQKNEQFF. The CDR3 DNA sequence: TGTGCCAGCAGACAGAAGAATGAGCAGTTCTTC.

In this sample, this clonotype turned up many times. This chain joins TRBV7-9 and TRBJ2-5; perhaps D is TRBD1 or TRBD2 (5 bases each). This CDR3 contains 16 residues. The germline V gene encodes CDR1 SEHNR and CDR2 FQNEAQ (reference sequence). Trimming pared 2 bases from V and 5 bases from J, leaving 18 bases between. The CDR3 here is CASSLLTGTPVETQYF. In DNA, the CDR3 is TGTGCCAGCAGCTTATTAACCGGGACCCCCGTGGAGACCCAGTACTTC.

This clonotype was observed once. Compared with germline, one end of the junction differs, possibly owing to a read error. The CDR3 sequence is CTSSAQTGGYGYTF. CDR3 coding DNA: TGTACCAGCAGCGCCCAGACAGGGGGCTATGGCTACACCTTC. This chain connects TRBV14 to TRBJ1-2; TRBD1 matches at 9 bases. The CDR3 sequence is 14 residues long. From germline, CDR1 is SGHDN and CDR2 FVKESK.

This clonotype was detected once. The chain is built from TRBV15 and TRBJ2-7; 8 bases match TRBD1. Trimming took 0 bases from V and 4 from J; bases not matched to a gene: 14. There are 18 residues in the CDR3. Germline V gives CDR1 LNHNV, CDR2 YYDKDF (reference sequence). CDR3 region: CATSRDRSPGQDGYEQYF. DNA of the CDR3: TGTGCCACCAGCAGAGATCGGTCGCCGGGACAGGACGGGTACGAGCAGTACTTC.

This clonotype appeared a few times. The chain is built from TRBV6-2 or TRBV6-3 and TRBJ1-1; D unresolved. V was pared by 2 bases and J by 1 base, with 11 bases between. The CDR3 covers 15 residues. Looked up from germline, CDR1 is MNHEY and CDR2 is SVGEGT. The CDR3 protein is CASSYAVGPNTEAFF. As DNA, the CDR3 is TGTGCCAGCAGTTACGCCGTAGGGCCGAACACTGAAGCTTTCTTT.

This clonotype was seen ten or more times. The V gene is TRBV10-3, the J gene TRBJ1-1, with D possibly matching TRBD1 (6 bases). This CDR3 is 16 amino acids long. Germline V gene lookup returns CDR1 ENHRY and CDR2 SYGVKD. Trimming took 3 bases from V and 3 from J, leaving 17 bases between them. The CDR3 nucleotides read TGTGCCATCAGTGAAGATCCAGGACAGAAATACACTGAAGCTTTCTTT. It translates to CAISEDPGQKYTEAFF.

The table lists this clonotype with a few counts. In DNA, the CDR3 is TGTGCTAGTGGTTTGAATTCGGGGCTTGGCCAGCCCCAGCATTTT. Protein sequence: CASGLNSGLGQPQHF. V gene TRBV12-5 combines with J gene TRBJ1-5; a possible D gene is TRBD1 (5 bases). Between the trimmed V and J ends, which lost 2 bases and 7 bases, there was a span of 15 bases. Germline lookup yields CDR1 LGHNT and CDR2 FRNRAP. The CDR3 is made up of 15 amino acids. The full variable domain, its missing parts supplied by reference TRBV12-5 and TRBJ1-5, is DARVTQTPRHKVTEMGQEVTMRCQPILGHNTVFWYRQTMMQGLELLAYFRNRAPLDDSGMPKDRFSAEMPDATLATLKIQPSEPRDSAVYFCASGLNSGLGQPQHFGDGTRLSIL.

In its sample, this clonotype was seen many times. This chain joins TRBV29-1 and TRBJ1-1, with D unclear. The CDR3 spans 12 residues. The germline V and J ends were trimmed by 4 bases and 0 bases, with 6 bases remaining between them. Germline V gene lookup returns CDR1 SQVTM and CDR2 ANQGSEA. CDR3 loop: CSVVSMNTEAFF. In nucleotides, the CDR3 is TGCAGCGTTGTTAGCATGAACACTGAAGCTTTCTTT.

This clonotype was found once. One end of the junction fails to match germline, which may point to a read error. As DNA, the CDR3 is TGCGGTGCTAGACCGGGACAGGGGGCGCAGAGTCAAGGCTACACCTTC. Protein: CGARPGQGAQSQGYTF. The V gene is TRBV20-1, the J gene TRBJ1-2; 12 bases line up with TRBD1. The CDR3 extends over 16 amino acids. Germline lookup yields CDR1 DFQATT and CDR2 SNEGSKA (reference sequence).

This clonotype appeared many times. The rearrangement links TRBV14 to TRBJ1-2; 8 bases align to TRBD1. The CDR3 length is 13 residues. Germline V gene sequence: CDR1 SGHDN, CDR2 FVKESK. The J segment lost 8 bases and the V segment lost 1 base, leaving 3 bases of the junction unmatched. The CDR3 nucleotides read TGTGCCAGCAGCCAAGCACCAGGGGGCGGCTACACCTTC. Its protein is CASSQAPGGGYTF. Looking up the rest from reference TRBV14 and TRBJ1-2 gives the full variable domain: EAGVTQFPSHSVIEKGQTVTLRCDPISGHDNLYWYRRVMGKEIKFLLHFVKESKQDESGMPNNRFLAERTGGTYSTLKVQPAELEDSGVYFCASSQAPGGGYTFGSGTRLTVV.

The sample holds many counts of this clonotype. The chain carries TRBV15 and TRBJ2-7; the D is unclear. The length of the CDR3 is 15 residues. V was clipped by 3 bases and J by 4 bases, with 16 bases between them. Germline assignment: CDR1 LNHNV and CDR2 YYDKDF (reference sequence). CDR3 residues: CATSRPRPEVYEQYF. The CDR3, as DNA: TGTGCCACCAGCAGGCCCCGGCCAGAGGTATACGAGCAGTACTTC.